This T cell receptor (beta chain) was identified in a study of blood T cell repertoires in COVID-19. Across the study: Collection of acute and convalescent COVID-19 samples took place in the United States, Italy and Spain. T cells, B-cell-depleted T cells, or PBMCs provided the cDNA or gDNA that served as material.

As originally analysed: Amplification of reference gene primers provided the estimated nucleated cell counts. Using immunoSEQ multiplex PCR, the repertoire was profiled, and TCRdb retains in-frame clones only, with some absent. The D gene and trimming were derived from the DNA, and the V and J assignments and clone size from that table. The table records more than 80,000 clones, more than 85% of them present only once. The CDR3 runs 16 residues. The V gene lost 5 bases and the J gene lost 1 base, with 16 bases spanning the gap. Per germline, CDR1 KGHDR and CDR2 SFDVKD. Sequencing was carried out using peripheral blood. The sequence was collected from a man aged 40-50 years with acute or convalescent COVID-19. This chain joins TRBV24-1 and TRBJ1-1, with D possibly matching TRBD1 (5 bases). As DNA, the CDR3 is TGTGCCACCAGTGGCGCTCATGGGGCCGGGAACACTGAAGCTTTCTTT. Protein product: CATSGAHGAGNTEAFF.